This is a list of T cell receptor beta chains from one sample in a study of T-cell reconstitution after alpha-beta-depleted transplantation in children. One entry per CDR3 protein, called by TCRdb with MiXCR from the PCR reads. The sample holds more than 550,000 distinct CDR3 sequences, over 9.5% seen once. The source material was PBMCs from the stem cell graft donor, sampled from the stem cell graft. These receptors originate from a human donor who donated a stem cell graft to a child with acute myeloid leukemia. Each CDR3 is given with its conserved first and last residue. A D gene is named only where the DNA matches it firmly. Size values are once, few and many counts, or a class for expanded clones, and some rows have none.

-	-	TRBV24-1	TRBJ2-1	CATSEATGSYNEQFF	TGTGCCACCAGTGAAGCGACAGGTAGCTACAATGAGCAGTTCTTC
TRBD1	few	TRBV20-1	TRBJ1-2	CSAPVAGQGTYTF	TGCAGTGCTCCTGTTGCGGGACAGGGGACCTACACCTTC
TRBD2	-	TRBV20-1	TRBJ2-5	CSATNRDYRRIGRQETQYF	TGCAGTGCTACGAATCGGGACTACCGAAGAATAGGACGACAAGAGACCCAGTACTTC
TRBD2	few	TRBV29-1	TRBJ2-1	CSARTSGNNEQFF	TGCAGCGCTCGGACTAGCGGAAACAATGAGCAGTTCTTC
TRBD2	-	TRBV30	TRBJ2-7	CAWTPGGLVGEQYF	TGTGCCTGGACACCCGGGGGACTAGTGGGCGAGCAGTACTTC
-	many	TRBV2	TRBJ2-2	CASSGTMSGELFF	TGTGCCAGCAGTGGCACTATGAGCGGGGAGCTGTTTTTT
-	few	TRBV29-1	TRBJ1-5	CSVRDGQGSQHF	TGCAGCGTTCGGGACGGTCAGGGATCCCAGCATTTT
-	many	TRBV14	TRBJ2-7	CASSQRQSYGNQYF	TGTGCCAGCAGCCAACGGCAGAGTTATGGGAATCAGTACTTC
-	few	TRBV7-3	TRBJ2-2	CASKVGAGTGELFF	TGTGCCAGCAAGGTGGGGGCTGGGACCGGGGAGCTGTTTTTT
TRBD1	many	TRBV5-1	TRBJ1-1	CASRLVGQDTEAFF	TGCGCCAGCAGATTGGTGGGACAGGACACTGAAGCTTTCTTT
TRBD2	many	TRBV29-1	TRBJ2-3	CSVHRSGSTDTQYF	TGCAGCGTTCACCGTAGCGGGAGCACAGATACGCAGTATTTT
-	many	TRBV6-2/TRBV6-3	TRBJ2-1	CASSYTVYNEQFF	TGTGCCAGCAGTTACACAGTCTACAATGAGCAGTTCTTC
-	-	TRBV20-1	TRBJ2-7	CSAREPGVPRGEQYF	TGCAGTGCTAGAGAGCCGGGAGTTCCTCGTGGCGAGCAGTACTTC
-	-	TRBV20-1	TRBJ2-1	CSSRPALGYEQFF	TGCAGTAGCCGCCCAGCGCTTGGCTATGAGCAGTTCTTC
TRBD2	-	TRBV7-2	TRBJ2-7	CASSLDGLAGDEQYF	TGTGCCAGCAGCTTAGATGGACTAGCGGGAGACGAGCAGTACTTC
TRBD1	-	TRBV7-2	TRBJ2-5	CASSLAAGGNPNSGETQYF	TGTGCCAGCAGCTTAGCGGCAGGGGGCAATCCCAATTCTGGGGAGACCCAGTACTTC
TRBD1	-	TRBV6-2/TRBV6-3	TRBJ2-7	CASSYGTERSYEQYF	TGTGCCAGCAGTTACGGGACAGAACGCTCCTACGAGCAGTACTTC
-	few	TRBV4-3	TRBJ1-1	CASSQTGSTEAFF	TGCGCCAGCAGCCAAACAGGGAGTACTGAAGCTTTCTTT
TRBD1	-	TRBV7-8	TRBJ2-7	CASSLAPRTGSYEQYF	TGTGCCAGCAGCTTAGCGCCTCGGACAGGGTCCTACGAGCAGTACTTC
-	-	TRBV20-1	TRBJ2-7	CSAQGGAGAAYEQYF	TGCAGTGCCCAGGGGGGGGCAGGGGCAGCCTACGAGCAGTACTTC
-	many	TRBV29-1	TRBJ1-1	CSVEGGHGNTEAFF	TGCAGCGTGGAAGGCGGACACGGTAACACTGAAGCTTTCTTT
-	many	TRBV9	TRBJ2-3	CASSLSGLYTDTQYF	TGTGCCAGCAGCTTAAGTGGACTCTACACAGATACGCAGTATTTT
TRBD2	-	TRBV12-3/TRBV12-4	TRBJ2-7	CASSRGGPAYEQYF	TGTGCCAGCAGCCGGGGGGGCCCCGCCTACGAGCAGTACTTC
TRBD2	-	TRBV6-2/TRBV6-3	TRBJ2-7	CATRVIGGVLTYEQYF	TGTGCCACCCGCGTCATCGGGGGGGTTTTAACCTACGAGCAGTACTTC
TRBD2	many	TRBV24-1	TRBJ2-3	CATSDLKAAGVGDTQYF	TGTGCCACCAGTGATTTGAAGGCTGCGGGAGTGGGGGATACGCAGTATTTT
-	many	TRBV5-1	TRBJ1-1	CASSWSTGNRDTEAFF	TGCGCCAGCAGCTGGTCAACAGGGAACCGTGACACTGAAGCTTTCTTT
-	-	TRBV30	TRBJ1-4	CGRRTNEKLFF	TGTGGTCGTCGGACTAATGAAAAACTGTTTTTT
TRBD2	few	TRBV6-1	TRBJ2-5	CASSERLAGGPGYGTQYF	TGTGCCAGCAGTGAACGACTAGCGGGAGGGCCCGGGTATGGGACCCAGTACTTC
TRBD1	-	TRBV12-3/TRBV12-4	TRBJ1-1	CASSTTQGVNTEAFF	TGTGCCAGCAGTACGACACAGGGGGTAAACACTGAAGCTTTCTTT
-	many	TRBV20-1	TRBJ1-5	CSARDITGTQNQPQHF	TGCAGTGCTAGAGACATAACCGGGACCCAAAATCAGCCCCAGCATTTT
TRBD2	many	TRBV9	TRBJ2-3	CASSPHPTSGSTDTQYF	TGTGCCAGCAGCCCACACCCGACTAGCGGAAGCACAGATACGCAGTATTTT
TRBD1	-	TRBV9	TRBJ1-1	CASSATGDYTEAFF	TGTGCCAGCAGCGCGACAGGGGATTACACTGAAGCTTTCTTT
TRBD2	few	TRBV4-3	TRBJ2-1	CASSRGLAGSYSYNEQFF	TGCGCCAGCAGCCGCGGACTAGCGGGAAGCTACTCCTACAATGAGCAGTTCTTC
TRBD2	-	TRBV20-1	TRBJ2-1	CSASPGTRFPSSYNEQFF	TGCAGTGCTAGCCCCGGGACTAGGTTTCCTAGCTCCTACAATGAGCAGTTCTTC
-	few	TRBV20-1	TRBJ2-3	CSARAVEFTDTQYF	TGCAGTGCTAGGGCAGTCGAATTCACAGATACGCAGTATTTT
-	-	TRBV27	TRBJ1-5	CASSPSAGGSNQPQHF	TGTGCCAGCAGTCCCTCGGCCGGGGGAAGCAATCAGCCCCAGCATTTT
-	-	TRBV5-1	TRBJ1-2	CASSEDFYGYTF	TGCGCCAGCAGCGAGGATTTCTATGGCTACACCTTC
-	many	TRBV6-5	TRBJ2-5	CASTNEETQYF	TGTGCCAGCACCAACGAAGAGACCCAGTACTTC
TRBD1	-	TRBV28	TRBJ1-2	CASSSPGQGSGYTF	TGTGCCAGCAGTTCCCCGGGACAGGGAAGTGGCTACACCTTC
TRBD2	-	TRBV28	TRBJ2-7	CASQTSGTTYEQYF	TGTGCCAGCCAGACTAGCGGGACTACCTACGAGCAGTACTTC
TRBD1	many	TRBV12-3/TRBV12-4	TRBJ2-7	CASNRQGSSYEQYF	TGTGCCAGCAATCGACAGGGAAGCTCCTACGAGCAGTACTTC
-	many	TRBV2	TRBJ2-3	CASMRQGILDTQYF	TGTGCCAGCATGAGGCAGGGCATTTTAGATACGCAGTATTTT
-	many	TRBV11-2	TRBJ2-3	CASSLTGLTDTQYF	TGTGCCAGCAGCCTTACGGGGCTCACAGATACGCAGTATTTT
-	many	TRBV12-3/TRBV12-4	TRBJ1-5	CASSLSYNQPQHF	TGTGCCAGCAGTTTATCTTACAATCAGCCCCAGCATTTT
TRBD1	few	TRBV25-1	TRBJ1-1	CASRGQAVHTEAFF	TGTGCCAGCAGAGGACAGGCCGTTCACACTGAAGCTTTCTTT
TRBD2	-	TRBV20-1	TRBJ2-3	CSAPPLDLAGRDTQYF	TGCAGTGCTCCCCCCTTGGACTTAGCGGGACGGGATACGCAGTATTTT
-	many	TRBV29-1	TRBJ2-6	CSVVGRPSSGANVLTF	TGCAGCGTTGTAGGCAGGCCGAGCTCTGGGGCCAACGTCCTGACTTTC
-	few	TRBV7-2	TRBJ1-1	CASSLAAFEAFF	TGTGCCAGCAGCTTAGCGGCATTTGAAGCTTTCTTT
-	many	TRBV4-3	TRBJ2-7	CASSQDKWTPYEQYF	TGCGCCAGCAGCCAAGATAAGTGGACCCCCTACGAGCAGTACTTC
-	-	TRBV27	TRBJ2-7	CASKVILSSYEQYF	TGTGCCAGCAAGGTGATTCTAAGCTCCTACGAGCAGTACTTC
TRBD2	-	TRBV7-9	TRBJ2-5	CASSLAASGGIETQYF	TGTGCCAGCAGCTTAGCGGCTAGCGGGGGTATAGAGACCCAGTACTTC
TRBD2	few	TRBV10-3	TRBJ2-7	CAISESVSSGVSYEQYF	TGTGCCATCAGTGAGTCGGTGTCTAGCGGGGTCTCCTACGAGCAGTACTTC
-	many	TRBV4-2	TRBJ1-5	CASSQVLAGNQPQHF	TGTGCCAGCAGCCAAGTATTGGCAGGCAATCAGCCCCAGCATTTT
-	few	TRBV12-3/TRBV12-4	TRBJ2-2	CAQGASRGFGTGELFF	TGTGCCCAAGGCGCGTCACGGGGATTTGGGACCGGGGAGCTGTTTTTT
TRBD1	-	TRBV29-1	TRBJ2-7	CSVPGDSSYEQYF	TGCAGCGTCCCTGGGGACAGCTCCTACGAGCAGTACTTC
-	many	TRBV5-6	TRBJ2-3	CASSRGAGEEKDTQYF	TGTGCCAGCAGCAGGGGGGCGGGAGAAGAGAAAGATACGCAGTATTTT
TRBD2	-	TRBV20-1	TRBJ2-1	CCARPFRLAGGPRNEQFF	TGCTGTGCTAGACCTTTCCGCCTAGCGGGAGGGCCGAGGAATGAGCAGTTCTTC
TRBD1	few	TRBV4-2	TRBJ2-1	CASSQAAGQGNEQFF	TGTGCCAGCAGCCAAGCTGCGGGACAGGGGAATGAGCAGTTCTTC
-	-	TRBV6-5	TRBJ2-7	CASSPGTQEQYF	TGTGCCAGCAGCCCCGGGACCCAGGAGCAGTACTTC